This entry lists 29 T cell receptor beta chains sequenced from one sample in a study of metastatic and nonmetastatic thyroid tumors. Every patient underwent thyroid surgery untreated. MiXCR re-clonotyped the PCR reads for TCRdb. There are about 19,000 clones in the sample; more than 35% occur only once, and 29% lies in the top ten. Source material: tumor tissue. These TCRs come from a female donor with papillary thyroid cancer or a benign thyroid nodule (not recorded which). Some clones in this sample may be carry-over from other donors' samples.

This clone was detected a few times. In nucleotides, the CDR3 is TGTGCCAGCAGTTTAAGTGTCAACAAGGACGAGCAGTACTTC. Translation gives CASSLSVNKDEQYF. The gene calls are TRBV12-3 or TRBV12-4 and TRBJ2-7; D gene ambiguous. The CDR3 consists of 14 residues. Trimming shortened V by 2 bases and J by 5 bases, and 13 bases separated the two germline ends.

This clone was counted between two and nine times. This chain joins TRBV19 and TRBJ2-2, with D perhaps given as TRBD1 or TRBD2 (5 bases each). The CDR3 extends over 13 amino acids. CDR1 and CDR2 from the germline V gene are LNHDA and SQIVND (reference sequence). Trimming shortened V by 3 bases and J by 7 bases, and 9 bases separated the two germline ends. Here the CDR3 DNA reads TGTGCCAGTAGTATCTTGGGGGACGGGGAGCTGTTTTTT. As protein: CASSILGDGELFF.

This clone was detected only a few times. The chain employs TRBV19 and TRBJ2-7; D unclear. The CDR3 sequence is 14 residues long. Germline V CDR1 and CDR2: LNHDA, SQIVND (reference sequence). V shed 1 base and J shed 5 bases, with 12 bases lying between them. DNA of the CDR3: TGTGCCAGTAGTATAGGGGCAATAGGGAACGAGCAGTACTTC. Translated: CASSIGAIGNEQYF. Full variable domain (missing parts from reference TRBV19 and TRBJ2-7): DGGITQSPKYLFRKEGQNVTLSCEQNLNHDAMYWYRQDPGQGLRLIYYSQIVNDFQKGDIAEGYSVSREKKESFPLTVTSAQKNPTAFYLCASSIGAIGNEQYFGPGTRLTVT.

In this sample, this clone turned up a few times. This sequence joins TRBV12-3 or TRBV12-4 and TRBJ1-1, with D perhaps TRBD1 (5 bases). The length of the CDR3 is 13 residues. V was cut by 7 bases and J by 1 base, with 10 bases left in between. The CDR3 region is CASTLGANTEAFF. The CDR3 DNA is TGTGCCAGCACCCTTGGGGCGAACACTGAAGCTTTCTTT.

This clone was counted once. The chain joins TRBV5-1 to TRBJ2-7; D is possibly TRBD2 (6 bases). Looked up from germline, CDR1 is SGHRS and CDR2 is YFSETQ. This CDR3 is 14 amino acids long. V was clipped by 0 bases and J by 5 bases, with 12 bases between them. CDR3 region: CASSLVLASNEQYF. The CDR3 nucleotides read TGCGCCAGCAGCTTGGTCCTAGCGAGCAACGAGCAGTACTTC.

This chain joins TRBV27 and TRBJ2-1, with a weak D call TRBD1 (5 bases). Germline lookup yields CDR1 MNHEY and CDR2 SMNVEV (reference sequence). This CDR3 region has 15 residues. Trimming took 5 bases from V and 5 from J, leaving 16 bases between them. Written as DNA, the CDR3 is TGTGCCAGCAGTACAACAAACGGACAAAACAATGAGCAGTTCTTC. Amino acids: CASSTTNGQNNEQFF.

This chain uses TRBV7-9 with TRBJ2-5, with 9 positions matching TRBD2. This CDR3 is built from 17 residues. Germline V gene lookup returns CDR1 SEHNR and CDR2 FQNEAQ (reference sequence). After removal of 0 bases from V and 2 bases from J, the junction contained 7 bases not matched to a gene. This CDR3 is CASSLAVGLAEQETQYF. CDR3 nucleotide sequence: TGTGCCAGCAGCTTAGCAGTGGGACTAGCAGAACAAGAGACCCAGTACTTC.

The chain links TRBV6-1 to TRBJ2-2, with TRBD1 as a possible D gene (5 bases). Trimming shortened V by 5 bases and J by 6 bases, and 19 bases separated the two germline ends. This CDR3 region has 16 residues. Germline V gene sequence: CDR1 MNHNS, CDR2 SASEGT. CDR3 loop: CASSTYGQPLAGELFF. CDR3 bases: TGTGCCAGCAGTACTTACGGACAACCTCTAGCCGGGGAGCTGTTTTTT.

The chain links TRBV24-1 to TRBJ1-1; the D is unclear. The CDR3 loop spans 12 amino acids. CDR1 and CDR2 from the germline V gene are KGHDR and SFDVKD. Trimming shortened V by 2 bases and J by 2 bases, and 2 bases separated the two germline ends. As DNA, the CDR3 is TGTGCCACCAGTGATTATAACACTGAAGCTTTCTTT. This encodes CATSDYNTEAFF.

This rearrangement joins TRBV4-1 to TRBJ2-1; 8 bases are shared with TRBD2. V dropped 4 bases and J dropped 5; count of bases not matched to a gene: 4. Germline CDR1 reads MGHRA; CDR2 reads YSYEKL. The CDR3 totals 14 residues. DNA for the CDR3: TGCGCCAGCAGCCGGGACGGGGGGGACAATGAGCAGTTCTTC. Residues: CASSRDGGDNEQFF.

This rearrangement joins TRBV20-1 to TRBJ2-7, with 7 positions matching TRBD2. V was clipped by 0 bases and J by 6 bases; unmatched bases: 5. The CDR3 length is 13 residues. Germline assignment: CDR1 DFQATT and CDR2 SNEGSKA (reference sequence). CDR3 in DNA: TGCAGTGCTAGAGATCGGACTAGAGGCGAGCAGTACTTC. It specifies CSARDRTRGEQYF.

V gene TRBV20-1 combines with J gene TRBJ2-7; perhaps TRBD1 as D (6 bases). With 5 bases removed from V and 2 bases from J, the gap between germline ends came to 16 bases. Germline-derived CDR1 and CDR2 are DFQATT and SNEGSKA (reference sequence). The CDR3 contains 14 residues. CDR3 nucleotides: TGCAGTGCTGGGGACACCTGGCGTCCCTACGAGCAGTACTTC. The encoded protein is CSAGDTWRPYEQYF.

The chain uses TRBV11-2 and TRBJ2-1; TRBD2 is a possible D gene (5 bases). The CDR3 length is 14 residues. Trimming took 1 base from V and 4 from J, leaving 8 bases between them. In germline, CDR1 is SGHAT, CDR2 FQNNGV. The chain's CDR3 is CASSLVGSYNEQFF. DNA of the CDR3: TGTGCCAGCAGCTTAGTTGGGAGTTACAATGAGCAGTTCTTC.

This clone was detected a few times. The V gene is TRBV6-1, the J gene TRBJ1-6; maybe TRBD1 (6 bases). Germline V lookup: CDR1 MNHNS, CDR2 SASEGT. V was trimmed by 7 bases and J by 9 bases, leaving 13 bases between them. This CDR3 is built from 13 residues. CDR3 protein: CASTAGAVSPLHF. The CDR3 DNA is TGTGCCAGCACCGCAGGGGCCGTTTCACCCCTCCACTTT.

The rearrangement uses TRBV4-1 and TRBJ2-7; 10 nucleotides align to TRBD2. CDR1 and CDR2 (germline): MGHRA, YSYEKL. V lost 7 bases, J lost 2 bases, and 8 bases stayed unmatched. The CDR3 is made up of 15 amino acids. Here the CDR3 reads CASNDRAGGTYEQYF. CDR3 DNA sequence: TGCGCCAGCAACGACCGAGCGGGGGGGACCTACGAGCAGTACTTC.

As regards this clone: This may be a read error: a much more frequent sequence differs by one nucleotide. This chain links TRBV13 with TRBJ1-3; D uncertain. Germline-derived CDR1 and CDR2 are PRHDT and FYEKMQ (reference sequence). The CDR3 is 16 residues long. The CDR3 nucleotides are TGTGCCAGCAGCCCCCCGTTCGCGGGCTCTGGAAACGCCATATATTTT. This encodes CASSPPFAGSGNAIYF.

This clone was seen a single time. The chain links TRBV11-2 to TRBJ1-2; D perhaps matches TRBD1 (5 bases). This CDR3 region has 14 residues. V gave up 5 bases and J gave up 3 bases, with 13 bases separating them. CDR1 and CDR2 (germline): SGHAT, FQNNGV. CDR3: CASSIRGIDYGYTF. The CDR3 coding sequence is TGTGCCAGCAGCATTCGGGGGATCGACTATGGCTACACCTTC.

This clone has only a few counts. The rearrangement joins TRBV6-2 or TRBV6-3 to TRBJ1-2; 7 bases fit TRBD1. The trim removed 6 bases at V and 2 bases at J, leaving 6 bases unmatched. Germline values: CDR1 MNHEY, CDR2 SVGEGT. The length of the CDR3 is 14 residues. CDR3 DNA: TGTGCCAGCAGGCGAAGCAGGGGGAACTATGGCTACACCTTC. Translated, it gives CASRRSRGNYGYTF.

The J gene is TRBJ2-7, the V gene TRBV4-1, with 9 bases that match TRBD2. This CDR3 is 15 amino acids long. Germline CDR1 and CDR2: MGHRA and YSYEKL. V shed 4 bases and J 0 bases; nucleotides not matched to a gene: 4. The CDR3 DNA is TGCGCCAGCAGCCCCCGACTAGCGGCCTCCTACGAGCAGTACTTC. Its translation: CASSPRLAASYEQYF.

The chain couples TRBV28 to TRBJ2-2; D gene unclear. With 4 bases removed from V and 1 base from J, the gap between germline ends came to 4 bases. CDR1 is MDHEN and CDR2 is SYDVKM in the germline V gene. This CDR3 has 13 residues. As DNA, the CDR3 is TGTGCCAGCAGTTCACAGAACACCGGGGAGCTGTTTTTT. Encoded protein: CASSSQNTGELFF. Together with reference TRBV28 and TRBJ2-2, the CDR3 gives the full variable domain: DVKVTQSSRYLVKRTGEKVFLECVQDMDHENMFWYRQDPGLGLRLIYFSYDVKMKEKGDIPEGYSVSREKKERFSLILESASTNQTSMYLCASSSQNTGELFFGEGSRLTVL.

Remarks on this clone: A much larger clone differs by one base, so this may be a read error. The rearrangement uses TRBV30 and TRBJ2-1, with unresolved D. The CDR3 consists of 16 residues. Germline assignment: CDR1 GTSNPN and CDR2 SVGIG (reference sequence). Trimming removed 2 bases from V and 7 bases from J, with 21 bases in between. CDR3 sequence (DNA): TGTGCCTGGAGTCCTTGGTGGCTCAGAGGAAGGAATGAGCAGTTCTTC. Protein product: CAWSPWWLRGRNEQFF. Supplemented by reference TRBV30 and TRBJ2-1, the full variable domain reads SQTIHQWPATLVQPVGSPLSLECTVEGTSNPNLYWYRQAAGRGLQLLFYSVGIGQISSEVPQNLSASRPQDRQFILSSKKLLLSDSGFYLCAWSPWWLRGRNEQFFGPGTRLTVL.

This clone has a handful of counts. The chain links TRBV6-1 to TRBJ1-5; a possible D gene is TRBD1 (5 bases). The germline V gene encodes CDR1 MNHNS and CDR2 SASEGT. V lost 6 bases, J lost 1 base, and 13 bases lay in between. This CDR3 contains 15 residues. In DNA, the CDR3 is TGTGCCAGCAGCCCGGACAAGGACAGCAATCAGCCCCAGCATTTT. Protein sequence: CASSPDKDSNQPQHF.

J is TRBJ2-7 and V is TRBV4-1; 13 positions match TRBD2. Losses at the gene ends were 0 bases for V and 5 bases for J; bases not matched to a gene: 13. This CDR3 is built from 19 residues. Germline V gene sequence: CDR1 MGHRA, CDR2 YSYEKL. The CDR3 DNA reads as TGCGCCAGCAGCCAAGACCTACTAGCGGGGGGGCTAATTAGGAACGAGCAGTACTTC. This translates into CASSQDLLAGGLIRNEQYF.

This chain joins TRBV3-1 and TRBJ2-7; D possibly corresponds to TRBD2 (5 bases). The CDR3 has 12 residues. Germline lookup yields CDR1 LGHDT and CDR2 YNNKEL (reference sequence). The germline V and J ends were trimmed by 6 bases and 1 base, with 7 bases remaining between them. CDR3 coding DNA: TGTGCCAGCAGTCGGGGTTCCTACGAGCAGTACTTC. It translates to CASSRGSYEQYF.

This clone has only a few counts. This CDR3 reads CAVKSPSKGNTQYF. The CDR3 DNA reads TGTGCCGTCAAGTCCCCCTCCAAAGGGAATACGCAGTATTTT. The gene calls are TRBV27 and TRBJ2-3; D not resolved. Germline V gene sequence: CDR1 MNHEY, CDR2 SMNVEV (reference sequence). The CDR3 loop spans 14 amino acids. Trimming removed 11 bases at V and 7 bases at J, with 22 bases between.

The CDR3 DNA sequence: TGCAGCGGAAGTCCTAGGGCTGATGAGCAGTTCTTC. Translating gives CSGSPRADEQFF. V usage is TRBV29-1 and J usage is TRBJ2-1; D is undetermined. The V and J ends lost 7 bases and 8 bases respectively, with 15 bases between them. Germline V gene lookup returns CDR1 SQVTM and CDR2 ANQGSEA. The CDR3 spans 12 residues.

This rearrangement joins TRBV7-3 to TRBJ1-1; 8 positions agree with TRBD1. The CDR3 totals 15 residues. The J segment lost 1 base and the V segment lost 1 base, leaving 2 bases of the junction unmatched. CDR1 and CDR2 (germline): SGHTA, FQGTGA. This CDR3 reads CASSLRQGANTEAFF. The CDR3 DNA is TGTGCCAGCAGCTTAAGGCAGGGGGCGAACACTGAAGCTTTCTTT.

This clone was observed at least ten times. The rearrangement uses TRBV19 and TRBJ1-3; D unresolved. The V end lost 6 bases, the J end lost 5 bases, and 11 bases lay between the germline ends. The CDR3 runs 13 residues. Germline CDR1 and CDR2: LNHDA and SQIVND (reference sequence). CDR3 nucleotides: TGTGCCAGTAGAAACAGTAGTAGAAACACCATATATTTT. Protein: CASRNSSRNTIYF.

This clone was seen a few times. The chain couples TRBV10-3 to TRBJ1-2, with TRBD1 as a possible D gene (6 bases). Germline V gene sequence: CDR1 ENHRY, CDR2 SYGVKD. CDR3 length: 14 residues. V lost 8 bases and J lost 7, with 20 bases in between. The DNA for the CDR3 is TGTGCCATCTCTGCCTCAACAGGGTTTGGTGGCTACACCTTC. It is translated as CAISASTGFGGYTF.